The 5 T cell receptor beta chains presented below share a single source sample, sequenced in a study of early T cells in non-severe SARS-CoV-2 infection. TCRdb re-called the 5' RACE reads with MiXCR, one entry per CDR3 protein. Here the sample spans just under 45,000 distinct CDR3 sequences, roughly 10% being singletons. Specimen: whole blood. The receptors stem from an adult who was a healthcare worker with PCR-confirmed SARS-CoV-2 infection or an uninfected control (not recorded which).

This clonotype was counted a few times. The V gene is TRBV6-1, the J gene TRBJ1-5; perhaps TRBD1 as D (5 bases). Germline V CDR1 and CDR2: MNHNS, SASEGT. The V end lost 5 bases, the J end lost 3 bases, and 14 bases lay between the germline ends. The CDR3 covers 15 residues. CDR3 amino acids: CASSSGGAFNQPQHF. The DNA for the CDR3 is TGTGCCAGCAGTTCAGGAGGGGCCTTCAATCAGCCCCAGCATTTT.

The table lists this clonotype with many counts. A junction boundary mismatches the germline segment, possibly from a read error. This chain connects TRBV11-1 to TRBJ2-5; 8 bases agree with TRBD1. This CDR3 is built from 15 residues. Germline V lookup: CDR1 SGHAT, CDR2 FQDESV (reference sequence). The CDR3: CASSLEDREQETQYF. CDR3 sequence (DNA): TGTGCCAGCAGTTTAGAGGACAGGGAGCAAGAGACCCAGTACTTC.

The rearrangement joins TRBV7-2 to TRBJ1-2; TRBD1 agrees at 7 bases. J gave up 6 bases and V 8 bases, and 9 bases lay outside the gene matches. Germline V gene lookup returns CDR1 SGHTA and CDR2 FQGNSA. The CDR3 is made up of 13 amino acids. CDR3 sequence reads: CASRTTGVDGYTF. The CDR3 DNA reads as TGTGCCAGCCGAACAACAGGGGTGGATGGCTACACCTTC.

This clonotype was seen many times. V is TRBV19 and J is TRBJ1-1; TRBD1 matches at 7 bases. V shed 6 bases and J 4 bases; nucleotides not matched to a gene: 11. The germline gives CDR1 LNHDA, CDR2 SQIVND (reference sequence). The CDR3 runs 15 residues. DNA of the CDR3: TGTGCCAGTAGCTATGGAGACAGGGAGGCCACTGAAGCTTTCTTT. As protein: CASSYGDREATEAFF.

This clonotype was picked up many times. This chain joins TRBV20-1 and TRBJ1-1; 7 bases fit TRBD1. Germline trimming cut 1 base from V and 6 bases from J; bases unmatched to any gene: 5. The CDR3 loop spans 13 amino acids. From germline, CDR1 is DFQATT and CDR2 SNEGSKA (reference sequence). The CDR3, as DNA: TGCAGTGCTAGAGTCTACAGGGGCCCTGAAGCTTTCTTT. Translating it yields CSARVYRGPEAFF.